Listed here are 24 T cell receptor beta chains from one sample, sequenced in a study of cytomegalovirus exposure and HLA in healthy donors. PCR used 60 Vbeta primers and 13 Jbeta primers. Profiled with immunoSEQ multiplex PCR; TCRdb holds only in-frame clones, not every one. In the table there are around 180,000 clones, about four fifths of which are singletons. Sequencing was done on a sample of PBMCs. The receptors derive from a male donor in good health and CMV-seronegative.

The CDR3 DNA is TGTGCCAGCAGCTCCCCCTCGGGTGGGGAGACCCAGTACTTC. This encodes CASSSPSGGETQYF. V and J are TRBV7-6 and TRBJ2-5; no firm D call. The CDR3 sequence is 14 residues long. The V end lost 4 bases, the J end lost 5 bases, and 14 bases lay between the germline ends. Germline V gene data show CDR1 as SGHVS and CDR2 as FNYEAQ.

This chain uses TRBV5-1 with TRBJ1-2; 9 nucleotides line up with TRBD1. This CDR3 comprises 14 residues. After removal of 3 bases from V and 4 bases from J, the junction contained 4 bases not matched to a gene. The germline V gene has CDR1 SGHRS and CDR2 YFSETQ. This chain's CDR3 is CASSSTTGGYGYTF. For the CDR3, the DNA is TGCGCCAGCAGCTCGACGACAGGGGGCTATGGCTACACCTTC.

The gene calls are TRBV9 and TRBJ1-1; D not certain. CDR3 length: 16 residues. Germline assignment: CDR1 SGDLS and CDR2 YYNGEE. V lost 0 bases and J lost 0, with 12 bases in between. DNA of the CDR3: TGTGCCAGCAGCGTAGCCCCAATCGGAGTGAACACTGAAGCTTTCTTT. Encoded protein: CASSVAPIGVNTEAFF.

The gene calls are TRBV27 and TRBJ2-1, with 7 bases matching TRBD1. V dropped 4 bases and J dropped 3; count of bases not matched to a gene: 6. The CDR3 consists of 15 residues. Germline CDR1 MNHEY, CDR2 SMNVEV (reference sequence). The CDR3 DNA reads TGTGCCAGCAGTTCGGGGCAGGGGGTCTACAATGAGCAGTTCTTC. Protein: CASSSGQGVYNEQFF.

This clone occurred once. The V and J genes are TRBV5-4 and TRBJ2-7; D is unresolved. Germline CDR1 is SGHNT and CDR2 is YYREEE (reference sequence). V lost 0 bases to trimming and J lost 6 bases, with 13 bases between them. The CDR3 has 14 residues. The DNA for the CDR3 is TGTGCCAGCAGCTTGGATGGCAGGCCTACCGAGCAGTACTTC. Protein sequence: CASSLDGRPTEQYF.

This clone was observed a handful of times. The CDR3 reads CASSPRKGLGAEAFF. DNA for the CDR3: TGTGCCAGCAGTCCCCGTAAAGGACTAGGCGCTGAAGCTTTCTTT. The V call is TRBV28, the J call TRBJ1-1; the D is unclear. This CDR3 is 15 amino acids long. Between the trimmed V and J ends, which lost 5 bases and 6 bases, there was a span of 19 bases. Germline lookup yields CDR1 MDHEN and CDR2 SYDVKM.

A note on this clone: One junction end disagrees with the germline gene, perhaps due to a read error. Here the CDR3 reads CTSSQDDYGYTF. The CDR3 DNA reads TGCACCAGCAGCCAAGACGACTATGGCTACACCTTC. J is TRBJ1-2 and V is TRBV4-3; D ambiguous. The germline CDR1 and CDR2 sequences are LGHNA and YSLEER. This CDR3 spans 12 amino acids.

In this sample, this clone turned up a few times. The CDR3 protein is CASSSLTGDSTGELFF. In nucleotides, the CDR3 is TGTGCCAGCAGCTCTTTAACAGGGGACAGCACCGGGGAGCTGTTTTTT. The V gene is TRBV5-8, the J gene TRBJ2-2, with 7 bases that match TRBD1. The V and J ends lost 3 bases and 4 bases, in that order; junction bases with no gene match: 9. The CDR3 runs 16 residues. Germline V gives CDR1 SGHTS, CDR2 YDEGEE. The full variable domain, its missing parts supplied by reference TRBV5-8 and TRBJ2-2, is EAGVTQSPTHLIKTRGQQATLRCSPISGHTSVYWYQQALGLGLQFLLWYDEGEERNRGNFPPRFSGRQFPNYSSELNVNALELEDSALYLCASSSLTGDSTGELFFGEGSRLTVL.

This clone turned up a few times. The V gene is TRBV28, the J gene TRBJ2-2, with a tentative D call TRBD1 (7 bases). Deletions cut 6 bases from V and 4 bases from J, with 15 bases between. Germline V gives CDR1 MDHEN, CDR2 SYDVKM. CDR3 length: 15 amino acids. This CDR3 reads CASRPTGEATGELFF. CDR3 nucleotides: TGTGCCAGCAGGCCTACAGGGGAGGCCACCGGGGAGCTGTTTTTT.

This clone was counted once. The chain links TRBV6-5 to TRBJ2-3; 13 nucleotides line up with TRBD2. The CDR3 has 14 amino acids. Germline-derived CDR1 and CDR2 are MNHEY and SVGAGI. V shed 6 bases and J 6 bases; nucleotides not matched to a gene: 3. CDR3 amino acids: CASRLAGGADTQYF. The CDR3, as DNA: TGTGCCAGCAGACTAGCGGGGGGGGCCGATACGCAGTATTTT.

V gene TRBV2 combines with J gene TRBJ2-5, with D unresolved. Germline lookup yields CDR1 SNHLY and CDR2 FYNNEI. Deletions cut 3 bases from V and 3 bases from J, with 5 bases between. The length of the CDR3 is 12 residues. The CDR3 loop is CASSDEKETQYF. The CDR3 region has the DNA TGTGCCAGCAGTGACGAGAAAGAGACCCAGTACTTC. The full variable domain, in which reference TRBV2 and TRBJ2-5 provide the parts outside the CDR3, is EPEVTQTPSHQVTQMGQEVILRCVPISNHLYFYWYRQILGQKVEFLVSFYNNEISEKSEIFDDQFSVERPDGSNFTLKIRSTKLEDSAMYFCASSDEKETQYFGPGTRLLVL.

The rearrangement links TRBV4-3 to TRBJ2-5, with a tentative D call TRBD1 (6 bases). The CDR3 spans 16 residues. The V gene's germline CDR1 is LGHNA and CDR2 YSLEER. Trimming cost V 0 bases and J 4 bases, with 15 bases left between them. CDR3 in DNA: TGCGCCAGCAGCCAAGATACAGGGTCGGGCTTAGAGACCCAGTACTTC. Its protein is CASSQDTGSGLETQYF.

CDR3 sequence reads: CAWSAGRSYEQYF. DNA for the CDR3: TGTGCCTGGAGTGCAGGGCGGTCCTACGAGCAGTACTTC. This sequence joins TRBV30 and TRBJ2-7; possible D gene TRBD1, 5 bases. The V gene's germline CDR1 is GTSNPN and CDR2 SVGIG (reference sequence). Between the trimmed V and J ends, which lost 1 base and 1 base, there was a span of 8 bases. The CDR3 spans 13 residues.

CDR3 in amino acids: CASSPLGQGRNEQYF. The CDR3 DNA is TGCGCCAGCAGCCCTCTAGGACAGGGGCGAAACGAGCAGTACTTC. The chain is built from TRBV5-1 and TRBJ2-7, with 9 bases identical to TRBD1. The trim removed 4 bases at V and 5 bases at J, leaving 10 bases unmatched. The germline V gene encodes CDR1 SGHRS and CDR2 YFSETQ. There are 15 residues in the CDR3. Using reference TRBV5-1 and TRBJ2-7 for the parts outside the CDR3, the full variable domain is KAGVTQTPRYLIKTRGQQVTLSCSPISGHRSVSWYQQTPGQGLQFLFEYFSETQRNKGNFPGRFSGRQFSNSRSEMNVSTLELGDSALYLCASSPLGQGRNEQYFGPGTRLTVT.

In the case of this clone: Other DNA variants within this sample encode the same CDR3. In DNA, the CDR3 is TGCAGCGTTGATGGGGGGACCTACAATGAGCAGTTCTTC. It encodes CSVDGGTYNEQFF. This rearrangement joins TRBV29-1 to TRBJ2-1; D possibly corresponds to TRBD2 (6 bases). The ends were cut back, 3 bases at V and 2 bases at J, with 8 bases in the middle. The V gene's germline CDR1 is SQVTM and CDR2 ANQGSEA. This CDR3 has 13 residues.

V and J are TRBV7-2 and TRBJ2-5, with D perhaps matching TRBD2 (5 bases). V gave up 3 bases and J gave up 7 bases, with 18 bases separating them. There are 15 residues in the CDR3. Germline CDR1 SGHTA, CDR2 FQGNSA. This CDR3 is CASSLDTRTGVTQYF. CDR3 nucleotide sequence: TGTGCCAGCAGCTTGGATACAAGGACTGGGGTGACCCAGTACTTC.

The J gene is TRBJ1-6, the V gene TRBV5-1; D may be TRBD1 (5 bases). This CDR3 region has 16 residues. V was cut by 1 base and J by 5 bases, with 13 bases left in between. Germline V gene data show CDR1 as SGHRS and CDR2 as YFSETQ. The CDR3 DNA is TGCGCCAGCAGCTTGATCGGGACTGGACATAATTCACCCCTCCACTTT. This codes for CASSLIGTGHNSPLHF.

The rearrangement uses TRBV29-1 and TRBJ2-1; D not resolved. The V gene's germline CDR1 is SQVTM and CDR2 ANQGSEA. The CDR3 is made up of 11 amino acids. V was clipped by 2 bases and J by 4 bases, with 3 bases between them. The CDR3 DNA reads as TGCAGCGTTGAAACATACAATGAGCAGTTCTTC. The encoded protein is CSVETYNEQFF.

This clone was counted between two and nine times. The V call is TRBV6-5, the J call TRBJ1-2; 7 bases are shared with TRBD1. V was clipped by 3 bases and J by 4 bases; unmatched bases: 5. Germline V gene sequence: CDR1 MNHEY, CDR2 SVGAGI. This CDR3 is built from 14 residues. In nucleotides, the CDR3 is TGTGCCAGCAGTTATTTTTCAGGGGGCTATGGCTACACCTTC. Its translation: CASSYFSGGYGYTF.

This chain connects TRBV5-1 to TRBJ2-2; tentative D call: TRBD1 (6 bases). Deletions cut 3 bases from V and 6 bases from J, with 9 bases between. Looked up from germline, CDR1 is SGHRS and CDR2 is YFSETQ. CDR3 length equals 13 residues. CDR3 nucleotides: TGCGCCAGCAGCTCCCAGGGGTCCGGGGAGCTGTTTTTT. This sequence encodes CASSSQGSGELFF. The full variable domain, its missing parts supplied by reference TRBV5-1 and TRBJ2-2, is KAGVTQTPRYLIKTRGQQVTLSCSPISGHRSVSWYQQTPGQGLQFLFEYFSETQRNKGNFPGRFSGRQFSNSRSEMNVSTLELGDSALYLCASSSQGSGELFFGEGSRLTVL.

The V gene is TRBV7-3, the J gene TRBJ2-7, with D possibly being TRBD2 (5 bases). Germline V lookup: CDR1 SGHTA, CDR2 FQGTGA. V was shortened by 5 bases and J by 9 bases, with 14 bases between the two germline ends. This CDR3 contains 12 residues. Here the CDR3 reads CASSPIGGPQYF. CDR3 nucleotide sequence: TGTGCCAGCAGCCCAATAGGAGGTCCGCAGTACTTC.

The chain joins TRBV5-6 to TRBJ2-2; TRBD2 aligns across 10 bases. Trimming at V came to 4 bases and at J to 4 bases, leaving 4 bases not matched to a gene. The CDR3 contains 15 residues. From germline, CDR1 is SGHDT and CDR2 YYEEEE. CDR3: CASSHLAGATGELFF. The CDR3 nucleotides are TGTGCCAGCAGCCATCTAGCGGGGGCCACCGGGGAGCTGTTTTTT.

This clone was picked up a small number of times. This chain joins TRBV5-1 and TRBJ2-3, with 7 bases lining up with TRBD1. CDR1 is SGHRS and CDR2 is YFSETQ in the germline V gene. Unmatched junction bases numbered 7, after V lost 1 base and J lost 2 bases. The CDR3 consists of 16 residues. Here the CDR3 reads CASSLRAGGHTDTQYF. The CDR3 nucleotides are TGCGCCAGCAGCTTGAGGGCAGGGGGACACACAGATACGCAGTATTTT.

J is TRBJ1-1 and V is TRBV7-9, with D perhaps matching TRBD1 (5 bases). The V end was cut by 5 bases, the J end by 2 bases, with 15 bases between. This CDR3 region has 15 residues. Per germline, CDR1 SEHNR and CDR2 FQNEAQ (reference sequence). CDR3 sequence reads: CASSPRGRVNTEAFF. The CDR3 DNA sequence: TGTGCCAGCAGCCCAAGAGGCAGGGTTAACACTGAAGCTTTCTTT.